The entry below gives a single TCR beta chain sequence along with its context. Its matching antigen is unknown. The data were taken from a study of Tregs in tolerant kidney transplant recipients. Sequencing used immunoSEQ multiplex PCR; TCRdb keeps in-frame clones, though not all of them. Of some 250,000 clones listed, 80% to 85% are singletons. V shed 2 bases, J shed 8 bases, and the junction held 3 bases outside the gene matches. This CDR3 is built from 13 residues. The V gene's germline CDR1 is SGHNT and CDR2 YENEEA. The study's findings and limits: Activated donor B cell expansion appeared to reveal the most relevant donor-specific TCRbeta repertoire. Findings come from small patient numbers and require larger validation. This study did not directly address biological reproducibility.

Material: CD4+ T cells from blood. The chain has TRBV11-3 and TRBJ1-2; 9 positions match TRBD1. The receptor was isolated from a human donor in good health. The CDR3 sequence: CASSLRTGEGYTF. CDR3 in DNA: TGTGCCAGCAGCTTAAGGACAGGGGAAGGCTACACCTTC.